This TCR beta chain was identified in a study of post-analysis software for immune sequencing data. On this clonotype: Its antigen is not known.

Broader study findings: Patients showed TRBV5-6, TRBV5-1 and TRBV20-1 among about five TRBV segments more frequent than in controls.

This CDR3 contains 14 residues. The V gene lost 4 bases and the J gene lost 1 base, with 10 bases spanning the gap. Germline values: CDR1 SEHNR, CDR2 FQNEAQ (reference sequence). The TCR beta cDNA libraries contained unique molecular identifiers. There were roughly 0.95 to 11 million T cells, and around 500,000 cDNA molecules came from them. TCRdb re-analysed the PCR reads in MiXCR, keeping a single row per CDR3 protein. The repertoire holds more than 450,000 distinct CDR3 sequences, around 31% seen once, with less than 6% in the top ten. The chain uses TRBV7-9 and TRBJ2-5; D is possibly TRBD1 (6 bases). This TCR came from a girl aged 2 to 17 with multiple sclerosis. Sequenced input: blood. The CDR3 DNA reads as TGTGCCAGCAGCTCTTGGACAGTCCAAGAGACCCAGTACTTC. Translated: CASSSWTVQETQYF.